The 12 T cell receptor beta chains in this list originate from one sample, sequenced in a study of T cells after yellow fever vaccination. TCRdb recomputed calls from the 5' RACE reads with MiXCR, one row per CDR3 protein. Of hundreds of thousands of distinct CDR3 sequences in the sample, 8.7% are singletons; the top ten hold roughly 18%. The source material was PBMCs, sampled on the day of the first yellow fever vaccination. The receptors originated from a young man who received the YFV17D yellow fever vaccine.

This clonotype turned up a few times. The CDR3: CASIQRRDITEKLFF. The DNA for the CDR3 is TGTGCCAGCATCCAAAGACGGGACATCACTGAAAAACTGTTTTTT. The V gene is TRBV12-3 or TRBV12-4, the J gene TRBJ1-4, with D possibly matching TRBD1 (6 bases). The CDR3 runs to 15 residues. V was clipped by 7 bases and J by 7 bases, with 19 bases between them.

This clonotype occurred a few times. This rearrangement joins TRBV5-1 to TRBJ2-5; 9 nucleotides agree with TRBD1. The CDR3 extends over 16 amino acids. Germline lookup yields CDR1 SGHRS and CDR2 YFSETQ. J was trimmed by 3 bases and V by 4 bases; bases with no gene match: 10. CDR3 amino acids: CASSRGQGRYEETQYF. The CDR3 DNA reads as TGCGCCAGCAGCCGAGGACAGGGGAGGTATGAAGAGACCCAGTACTTC.

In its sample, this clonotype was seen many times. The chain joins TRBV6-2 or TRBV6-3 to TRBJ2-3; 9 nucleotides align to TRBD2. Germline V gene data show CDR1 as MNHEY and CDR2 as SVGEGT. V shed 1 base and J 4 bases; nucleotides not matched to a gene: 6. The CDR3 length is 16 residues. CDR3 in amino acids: CASSYWVAGGPDTQYF. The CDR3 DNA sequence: TGTGCCAGCAGTTACTGGGTCGCGGGGGGGCCAGATACGCAGTATTTT.

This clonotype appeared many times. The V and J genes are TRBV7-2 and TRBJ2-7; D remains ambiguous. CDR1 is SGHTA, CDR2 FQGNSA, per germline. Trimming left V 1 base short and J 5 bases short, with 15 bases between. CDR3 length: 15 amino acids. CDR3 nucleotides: TGTGCCAGCAGCTTAGGGTCGGGCCCTTGGAACGAGCAGTACGTC. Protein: CASSLGSGPWNEQYV.

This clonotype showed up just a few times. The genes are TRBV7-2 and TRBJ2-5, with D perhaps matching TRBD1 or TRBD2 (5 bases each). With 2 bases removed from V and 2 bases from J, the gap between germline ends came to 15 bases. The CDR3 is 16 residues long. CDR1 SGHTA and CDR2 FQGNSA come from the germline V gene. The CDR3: CASSLFFRDRQETQYF. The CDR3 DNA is TGTGCCAGCAGCTTATTTTTCAGGGACCGACAAGAGACCCAGTACTTC. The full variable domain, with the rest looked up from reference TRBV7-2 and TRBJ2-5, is GAGVSQSPSNKVTEKGKDVELRCDPISGHTALYWYRQSLGQGLEFLIYFQGNSAPDKSGLPSDRFSAERTGGSVSTLTIQRTQQEDSAVYLCASSLFFRDRQETQYFGPGTRLLVL.

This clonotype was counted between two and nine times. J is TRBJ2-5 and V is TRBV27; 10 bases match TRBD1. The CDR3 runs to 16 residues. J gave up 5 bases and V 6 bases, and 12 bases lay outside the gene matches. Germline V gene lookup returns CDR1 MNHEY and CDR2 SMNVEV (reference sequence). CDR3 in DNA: TGTGCCAGCAGGGAGACAGGGGGCCTAGGTTGGGAGACCCAGTACTTC. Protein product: CASRETGGLGWETQYF.

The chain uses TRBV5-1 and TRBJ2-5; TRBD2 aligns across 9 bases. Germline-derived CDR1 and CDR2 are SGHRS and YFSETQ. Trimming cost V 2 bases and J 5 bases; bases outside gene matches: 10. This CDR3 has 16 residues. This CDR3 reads CASSLNAGTSSETQYF. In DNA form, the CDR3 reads TGCGCCAGCAGCTTAAACGCCGGGACTAGCTCCGAGACCCAGTACTTC.

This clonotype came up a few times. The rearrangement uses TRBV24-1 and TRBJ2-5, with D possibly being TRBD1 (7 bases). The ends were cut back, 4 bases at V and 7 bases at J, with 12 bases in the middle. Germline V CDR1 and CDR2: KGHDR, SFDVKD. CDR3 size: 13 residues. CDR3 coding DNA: TGTGCCACCAGTGACCCCCAGGGGGGGACCCAGTACTTC. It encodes CATSDPQGGTQYF.

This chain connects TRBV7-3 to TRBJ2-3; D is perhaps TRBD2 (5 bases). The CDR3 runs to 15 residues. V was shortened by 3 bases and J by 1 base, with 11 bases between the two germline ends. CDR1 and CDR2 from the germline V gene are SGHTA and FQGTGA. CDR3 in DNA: TGTGCCAGCAGCTTGCCGGGGTCCCGCACAGATACGCAGTATTTT. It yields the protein CASSLPGSRTDTQYF.

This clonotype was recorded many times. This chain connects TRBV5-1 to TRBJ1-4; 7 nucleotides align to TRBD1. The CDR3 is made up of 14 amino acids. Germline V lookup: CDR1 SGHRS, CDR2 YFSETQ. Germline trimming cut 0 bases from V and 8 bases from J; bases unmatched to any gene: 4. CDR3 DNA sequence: TGCGCCAGCAGCTTGGAGGGGGCGCGGGAAAAACTGTTTTTT. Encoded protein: CASSLEGAREKLFF.

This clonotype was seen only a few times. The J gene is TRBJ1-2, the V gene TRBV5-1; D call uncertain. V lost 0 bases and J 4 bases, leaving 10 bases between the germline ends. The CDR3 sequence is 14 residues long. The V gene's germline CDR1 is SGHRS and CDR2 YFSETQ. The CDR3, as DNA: TGCGCCAGCAGCTTGGTCTCGGCGGGCTATGGCTACACCTTC. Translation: CASSLVSAGYGYTF.

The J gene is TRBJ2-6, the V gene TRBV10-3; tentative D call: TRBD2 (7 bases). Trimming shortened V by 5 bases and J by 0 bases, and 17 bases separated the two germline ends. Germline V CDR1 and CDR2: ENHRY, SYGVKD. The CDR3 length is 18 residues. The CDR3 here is CAISKGGGGASGANVLTF. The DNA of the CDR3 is TGTGCCATCAGTAAAGGAGGGGGGGGGGCCTCTGGGGCCAACGTCCTGACTTTC.